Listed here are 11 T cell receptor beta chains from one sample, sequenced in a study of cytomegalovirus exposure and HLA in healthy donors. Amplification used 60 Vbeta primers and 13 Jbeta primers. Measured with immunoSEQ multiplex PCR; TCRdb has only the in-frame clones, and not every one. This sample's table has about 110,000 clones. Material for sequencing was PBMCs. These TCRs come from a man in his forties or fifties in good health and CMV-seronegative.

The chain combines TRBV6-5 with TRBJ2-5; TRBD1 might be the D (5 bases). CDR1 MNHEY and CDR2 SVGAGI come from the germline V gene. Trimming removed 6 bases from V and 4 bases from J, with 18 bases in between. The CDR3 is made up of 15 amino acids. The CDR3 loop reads CASSLMGQGIETQYF. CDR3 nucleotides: TGTGCCAGCAGCCTCATGGGGCAGGGTATAGAGACCCAGTACTTC.

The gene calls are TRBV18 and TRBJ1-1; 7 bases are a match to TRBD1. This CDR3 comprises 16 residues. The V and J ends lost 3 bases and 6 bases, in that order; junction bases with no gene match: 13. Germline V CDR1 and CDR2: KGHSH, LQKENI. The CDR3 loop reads CASSPFGSRGDSEAFF. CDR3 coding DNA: TGTGCCAGCTCACCGTTCGGGAGCAGGGGGGACTCTGAAGCTTTCTTT.

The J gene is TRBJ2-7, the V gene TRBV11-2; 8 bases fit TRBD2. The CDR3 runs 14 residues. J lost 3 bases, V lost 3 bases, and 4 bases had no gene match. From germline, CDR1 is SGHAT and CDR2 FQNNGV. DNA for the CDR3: TGTGCCAGCAGCTTGGGAGCGGGAGTCTACGAGCAGTACTTC. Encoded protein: CASSLGAGVYEQYF.

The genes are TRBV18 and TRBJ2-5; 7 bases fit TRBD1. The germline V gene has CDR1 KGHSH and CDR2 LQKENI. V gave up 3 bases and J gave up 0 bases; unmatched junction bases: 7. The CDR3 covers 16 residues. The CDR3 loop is CASSPLPQGYQETQYF. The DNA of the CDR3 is TGTGCCAGCTCACCCCTCCCACAGGGGTACCAAGAGACCCAGTACTTC.

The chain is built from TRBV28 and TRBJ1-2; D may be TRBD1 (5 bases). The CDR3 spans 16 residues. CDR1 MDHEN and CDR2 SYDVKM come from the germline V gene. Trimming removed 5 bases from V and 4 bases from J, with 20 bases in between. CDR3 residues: CASSLRGGAGIYGYTF. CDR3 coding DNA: TGTGCCAGCAGTCTAAGGGGAGGAGCAGGAATCTATGGCTACACCTTC.

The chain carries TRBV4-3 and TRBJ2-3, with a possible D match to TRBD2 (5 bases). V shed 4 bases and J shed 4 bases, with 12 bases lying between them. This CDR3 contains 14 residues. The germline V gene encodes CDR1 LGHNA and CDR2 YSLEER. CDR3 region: CASSRVFGADTQYF. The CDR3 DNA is TGCGCCAGCAGCCGTGTGTTCGGGGCAGATACGCAGTATTTT.

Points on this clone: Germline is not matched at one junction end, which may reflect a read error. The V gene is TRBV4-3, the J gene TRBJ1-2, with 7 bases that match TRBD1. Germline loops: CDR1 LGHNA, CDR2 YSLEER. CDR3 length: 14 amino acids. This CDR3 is CTSSLIRTGHGYTF. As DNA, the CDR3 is TGCACCAGCAGCTTAATTCGGACAGGCCATGGCTACACCTTC.

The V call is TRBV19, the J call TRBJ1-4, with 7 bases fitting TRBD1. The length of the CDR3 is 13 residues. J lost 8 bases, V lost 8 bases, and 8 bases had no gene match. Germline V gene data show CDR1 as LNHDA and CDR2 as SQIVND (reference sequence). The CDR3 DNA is TGTGCCAGTCAAGACAGGGCGGCCGAAAAACTGTTTTTT. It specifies CASQDRAAEKLFF.

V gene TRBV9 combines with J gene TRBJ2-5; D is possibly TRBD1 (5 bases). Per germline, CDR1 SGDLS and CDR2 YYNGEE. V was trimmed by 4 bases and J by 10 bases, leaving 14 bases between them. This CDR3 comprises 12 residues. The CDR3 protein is CASSPDSTLQYF. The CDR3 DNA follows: TGTGCCAGCAGCCCCGACAGTACGCTCCAGTACTTC.

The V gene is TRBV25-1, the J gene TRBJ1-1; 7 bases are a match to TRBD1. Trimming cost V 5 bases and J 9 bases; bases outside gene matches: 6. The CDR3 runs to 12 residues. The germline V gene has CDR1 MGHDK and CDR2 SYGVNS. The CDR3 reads CASSPGQRKAFF. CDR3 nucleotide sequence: TGTGCCAGCAGTCCGGGACAGAGAAAAGCTTTCTTT.

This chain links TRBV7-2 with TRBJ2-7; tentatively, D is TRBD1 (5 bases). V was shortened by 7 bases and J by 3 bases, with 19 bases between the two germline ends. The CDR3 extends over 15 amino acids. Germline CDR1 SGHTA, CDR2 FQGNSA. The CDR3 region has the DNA TGTGCCAGCATCCCCCGGGTTGGGGCGGACTACGAGCAGTACTTC. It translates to CASIPRVGADYEQYF.